The subject of this entry is one T cell receptor beta chain. CDR1 and CDR2 from the germline V gene are DFQATT and SNEGSKA (reference sequence). After removal of 3 bases from V and 8 bases from J, the junction contained 11 bases not matched to a gene. The CDR3 totals 16 residues. The data originate from a study of blood T cell repertoires in COVID-19. About the research overall: Sites in the United States, Italy and Spain provided acute and convalescent COVID-19 samples. PBMCs, B-cell-depleted T cells, or T cells provided the cDNA or gDNA that made up the material.

Authors' processing steps: Cell counts per sample came from amplifying reference gene primers. Sequenced by immunoSEQ multiplex PCR; TCRdb stores in-frame clones only, minus some. V and J calls and clone size follow that table, whereas D and trimming were derived from the DNA. The repertoire holds 310,000 or so clones, with 86% as singletons. The origin of this receptor is a woman aged 45-65 years with acute or convalescent COVID-19. The chain combines TRBV20-1 with TRBJ2-3, with 13 bases matching TRBD2. Material for sequencing was peripheral blood. CDR3: CSASIQLAGGPGTQYF. The CDR3, as DNA: TGCAGTGCTAGTATCCAACTAGCGGGAGGGCCCGGTACGCAGTATTTT.